A selection of T cell receptor beta chains follows, all from one sample in a study of tumor-infiltrating lymphocytes in primary liver carcinoma. TCRdb ran MiXCR on the multiplex PCR reads and lists one entry per CDR3 protein. The data contain approximately 310,000 distinct CDR3 sequences, approximately 65% of them singletons. The sequencing sample was made of peripheral blood. The receptor source for this set is a man aged 40-55 years with primary liver carcinoma and hepatitis B virus infection. Each CDR3 is given with its conserved first and last residue. Each record gives: J gene, D gene, V gene, CDR3 protein. A D gene is named only where the DNA matches it firmly.

TRBJ1-2 NA TRBV28 CASSLRDYGYSF
TRBJ2-6 NA TRBV7-3 CASRLTSGANVLTF
TRBJ1-1 NA TRBV6-5 CASSYVRKSGTKAFF
TRBJ2-7 NA TRBV5-5 CASSFKQLNYEQYF
TRBJ2-3 NA TRBV6-1 CASSGEGGGTQYF
TRBJ2-5 NA TRBV7-9 CASSLGTMGRTQYF
TRBJ2-1 TRBD2 TRBV20-1 CSARITSGNVFF
TRBJ2-3 NA TRBV4-2 CASSQDLRSTQYF
TRBJ2-2 NA TRBV11-3 CASSSQGDGELFF
TRBJ1-6 NA TRBV6-1 CASSEQGGQPLHF
TRBJ1-5 NA TRBV4-2 CASSQEWDSNQPQHF
TRBJ2-7 NA TRBV29-1 CSGGDSDLHGQYF
TRBJ2-2 TRBD1 TRBV7-8 CASSPGQGDTGELFF
TRBJ1-3 TRBD1 TRBV11-3 CVTSQTGVGTIYF
TRBJ2-5 NA TRBV11-2 CASCLAGDAQYF
TRBJ2-7 NA TRBV14 CASSQAGRFSYEQYF
TRBJ1-5 NA TRBV12-3/TRBV12-4 CASSLDGYQPQHF
TRBJ2-3 NA TRBV6-1 CASSDPGTYSDTQYF
TRBJ2-7 TRBD2 TRBV28 CASRGGSYVQYF
TRBJ1-1 TRBD1 TRBV29-1 CIVAGRDRGVTEAFF
TRBJ1-5 NA TRBV21-1 CASSKGVLGWRQLQHF
TRBJ1-2 NA TRBV11-2 CACCLGRAGGYTF
TRBJ2-5 NA TRBV11-3 CASSLDIQAQETQYF
TRBJ2-1 TRBD1 TRBV5-1 CASSLNPGTGGNEQFF
TRBJ2-7 NA TRBV6-6 CASSYTGKEQYF
TRBJ1-4 TRBD1 TRBV7-9 CASSIRGTNEKLFF
TRBJ2-7 NA TRBV5-1 CASSPFAGSEEQYF
TRBJ2-5 NA TRBV24-1 CATSEGRVQETQYF
TRBJ2-3 TRBD2 TRBV11-2 CASSLGTSRSTVTQYF
TRBJ2-7 TRBD1 TRBV5-5 CASSPNVGDRAYEQYF
TRBJ2-2 TRBD2 TRBV14 CASSHRTSERFTGDLFF
TRBJ1-1 NA TRBV11-2 CASSLGVVGVAEAFF
TRBJ1-6 NA TRBV6-6 CASSFSEAANSPLHF
TRBJ1-6 NA TRBV10-3 CAISWGDSPLHF
TRBJ2-1 NA TRBV19 CASAELGGEQFF
TRBJ2-5 NA TRBV6-2/TRBV6-3 CANRGGHIYQETQYF
TRBJ1-6 NA TRBV5-8 CASSWSDRGNSPLHF
TRBJ2-7 NA TRBV12-3/TRBV12-4 CASSKTGPYEQYF
TRBJ1-2 NA TRBV6-2/TRBV6-3 CASRGGQSHYGYTF
TRBJ1-2 NA TRBV5-1 CASSLAQGEGYTF
TRBJ2-5 TRBD2 TRBV11-2 CASSLAGVSETQYF
TRBJ2-7 TRBD1 TRBV14 CASSARDREINEQYF
TRBJ2-1 TRBD2 TRBV6-2/TRBV6-3 CASSYPGLAGYNEQFF
TRBJ2-3 TRBD2 TRBV4-1 CASSLPVTSGGSTDTQYF
TRBJ2-2 TRBD1 TRBV30 CAWTGDSFLGDLFF
TRBJ2-7 NA TRBV7-8 CASSSPQGRYEQYF
TRBJ2-7 NA TRBV12-1 CDSSNRDSQHEQYF
TRBJ2-1 NA TRBV10-2 CASTPGPFYNEQFF
TRBJ2-3 TRBD2 TRBV29-1 CSVELAGTYTQYF
TRBJ1-1 NA TRBV28 CASSLPSSGGFEAFF
TRBJ2-7 TRBD1 TRBV12-3/TRBV12-4 CASRQQTGATYEQYF
TRBJ2-1 TRBD1 TRBV6-5 CASRSWGQGISNEQFF
TRBJ2-1 NA TRBV5-6 CSSSLDLGGIGDEQFF
TRBJ2-7 TRBD1 TRBV6-2/TRBV6-3 CASWTGREQYF
TRBJ1-2 NA TRBV28 CASISSRYGYTF
TRBJ2-4 NA TRBV28 CASSLTTTKNIQYF
TRBJ1-5 NA TRBV6-2/TRBV6-3 CASSRSSSDQPQHF